Following are 5 T cell receptor beta chains from one sample sequenced in a study of blood T cell repertoires in COVID-19. Method: immunoSEQ multiplex PCR; TCRdb's copy keeps in-frame clones and lacks some. The sample holds 95,000 to 150,000 clones, over 80% seen once. The material sequenced was PBMCs or T cells enriched from blood (not recorded which). The source of these receptors is a woman aged 30 to 39 who had recovered from COVID-19.

V is TRBV27 and J is TRBJ2-7, with 7 bases identical to TRBD2. CDR1 is MNHEY and CDR2 is SMNVEV in the germline V gene (reference sequence). J gave up 2 bases and V 0 bases, and 10 bases lay outside the gene matches. The CDR3 totals 17 residues. Here the CDR3 reads CASSLSGVLGGTYEQYF. The CDR3 DNA sequence: TGTGCCAGCAGTTTATCCGGAGTCCTGGGAGGGACCTACGAGCAGTACTTC.

The CDR3 nucleotides are TGCGCCAGCAGTCCTCCCAGGATGGAAGGCTTTTATAGCAATCAGCCCCAGCATTTT. As protein: CASSPPRMEGFYSNQPQHF. V is TRBV23-1 and J is TRBJ1-5; D uncertain. TRBV23-1 is identified as an open reading frame with a role that is uncertain. This CDR3 is built from 19 residues. The ends were cut back, 4 bases at V and 0 bases at J, with 22 bases in the middle.

The chain uses TRBV16 and TRBJ2-7; D unclear. V lost 4 bases and J 3 bases, leaving 10 bases between the germline ends. The CDR3 sequence is 13 residues long. Germline V gene data show CDR1 as KGHSY and CDR2 as FQNENV. The CDR3 nucleotides are TGTGCCAGCAGCCGAGACTGGAACTACGAGCAGTACTTC. Its protein is CASSRDWNYEQYF.

CDR3 nucleotides: TGTGCCAGCAGCGTAGAGGGGTATGGCTACACCTTC. It encodes CASSVEGYGYTF. The chain employs TRBV9 and TRBJ1-2; D might be TRBD1 (5 bases). Germline V gene sequence: CDR1 SGDLS, CDR2 YYNGEE. The CDR3 is made up of 12 amino acids. V was clipped by 0 bases and J by 5 bases, with 5 bases between them.

The chain recombines TRBV2 with TRBJ1-5, with 8 bases lining up with TRBD1. The ends lost 7 bases at V and 4 bases at J; junction bases unmatched: 9. Germline CDR1 SNHLY, CDR2 FYNNEI. CDR3 length: 15 residues. CDR3 sequence reads: CASTPGTGGNQPQHF. The CDR3, as DNA: TGTGCCAGCACCCCAGGGACAGGAGGGAATCAGCCCCAGCATTTT.